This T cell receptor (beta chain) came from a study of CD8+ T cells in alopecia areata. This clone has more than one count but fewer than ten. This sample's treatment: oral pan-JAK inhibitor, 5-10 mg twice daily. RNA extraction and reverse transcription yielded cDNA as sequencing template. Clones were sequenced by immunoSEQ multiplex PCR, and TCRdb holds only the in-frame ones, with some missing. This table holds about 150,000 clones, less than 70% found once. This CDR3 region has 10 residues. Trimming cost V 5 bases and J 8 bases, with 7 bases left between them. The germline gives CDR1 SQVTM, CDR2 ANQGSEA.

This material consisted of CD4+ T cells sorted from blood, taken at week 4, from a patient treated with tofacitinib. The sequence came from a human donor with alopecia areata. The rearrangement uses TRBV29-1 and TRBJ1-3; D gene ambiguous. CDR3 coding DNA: TGCAGCGTTTTGGACGACACCATATATTTT. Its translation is CSVLDDTIYF.